The 8 T cell receptor beta chains in this list originate from one sample, sequenced in a study of CD8+CD57+ T cells in acquired aplastic anemia. CDR3 and TCR beta VDJ profiling relied on genomic DNA as the template. TCRdb re-derived calls from the reads in MiXCR, one entry per CDR3 protein. The profile covers over 150,000 distinct CDR3 sequences, with approximately 49% appearing a single time and roughly 15% taken by the ten largest. Sequenced sample: sorted CD4+, CD8+, or CD8+CD57+ T cells (not recorded which) from PBMCs. The receptor source for this set is a human donor in good health, serving as a control.

The chain carries TRBV20-1 and TRBJ1-1; D is possibly TRBD1 (5 bases). Trimming took off 3 bases at V and 5 bases at J, with 16 bases between the two ends. The CDR3 is made up of 14 amino acids. Germline V CDR1 and CDR2: DFQATT, SNEGSKA (reference sequence). DNA of the CDR3: TGCAGTGCTAGCCTATGGGGCATGGAGACTGAAGCTTTCTTT. Translation: CSASLWGMETEAFF.

In this sample, this clonotype turned up many times. The chain carries TRBV13 and TRBJ2-6; D is ambiguous. The CDR3 consists of 16 residues. Trimming cost V 2 bases and J 0 bases, with 8 bases left between them. The germline CDR1 and CDR2 sequences are PRHDT and FYEKMQ (reference sequence). The CDR3 loop reads CASSLRSSSGANVLTF. The CDR3, as DNA: TGTGCCAGCAGCTTACGGTCTAGCTCTGGGGCCAACGTCCTGACTTTC.

The chain combines TRBV10-3 with TRBJ2-7; D may be TRBD1 (5 bases). With 7 bases removed from V and 2 bases from J, the gap between germline ends came to 15 bases. There are 14 residues in the CDR3. In germline, CDR1 is ENHRY, CDR2 SYGVKD. CDR3 loop: CAIKGERTPYEQYF. The CDR3 DNA reads as TGTGCCATCAAAGGCGAAAGGACACCCTACGAGCAGTACTTC.

The chain links TRBV5-1 to TRBJ2-3; D remains ambiguous. This CDR3 is built from 15 residues. Trimming removed 0 bases from V and 0 bases from J, with 8 bases in between. The V gene's germline CDR1 is SGHRS and CDR2 YFSETQ. The CDR3 DNA reads as TGCGCCAGCAGCTTGGTCCCTCCTAGCACAGATACGCAGTATTTT. Translating it yields CASSLVPPSTDTQYF.

This clonotype was seen more than once but under ten times. V gene TRBV9 combines with J gene TRBJ1-2, with D uncertain. CDR3 length: 14 amino acids. V shed 0 bases and J shed 5 bases, with 11 bases lying between them. CDR1 is SGDLS, CDR2 YYNGEE, per germline. The CDR3 bases are TGTGCCAGCAGCGTAGCCGGCAGATCATATGGCTACACCTTC. Its translation: CASSVAGRSYGYTF.

The sample holds many counts of this clonotype. This rearrangement joins TRBV6-5 to TRBJ1-5, with D perhaps TRBD1 (6 bases). Germline CDR1 is MNHEY and CDR2 is SVGAGI. With 2 bases removed from V and 2 bases from J, the gap between germline ends came to 7 bases. CDR3 length equals 14 residues. The CDR3 nucleotides read TGTGCCAGCAGTTACCGGACAGGCAATCAGCCCCAGCATTTT. It codes for CASSYRTGNQPQHF.

CDR3 protein: CATSDSGQFTQYF. CDR3 sequence (DNA): TGTGCCACCAGTGATAGTGGACAGTTCACGCAGTATTTT. The V and J genes are TRBV24-1 and TRBJ2-3, with D tentatively TRBD1 (6 bases). V shed 3 bases and J shed 9 bases, with 12 bases lying between them. CDR1 is KGHDR and CDR2 is SFDVKD in the germline V gene. CDR3 length equals 13 residues.

This clonotype has at least ten counts. The chain uses TRBV6-1 and TRBJ1-5, with unresolved D. The CDR3 contains 12 residues. Germline V lookup: CDR1 MNHNS, CDR2 SASEGT. The V and J ends lost 5 bases and 6 bases respectively, with 8 bases between them. The DNA of the CDR3 is TGTGCCAGCAGTCTCGAGGTTCAGCCCCAGCATTTT. It codes for CASSLEVQPQHF.